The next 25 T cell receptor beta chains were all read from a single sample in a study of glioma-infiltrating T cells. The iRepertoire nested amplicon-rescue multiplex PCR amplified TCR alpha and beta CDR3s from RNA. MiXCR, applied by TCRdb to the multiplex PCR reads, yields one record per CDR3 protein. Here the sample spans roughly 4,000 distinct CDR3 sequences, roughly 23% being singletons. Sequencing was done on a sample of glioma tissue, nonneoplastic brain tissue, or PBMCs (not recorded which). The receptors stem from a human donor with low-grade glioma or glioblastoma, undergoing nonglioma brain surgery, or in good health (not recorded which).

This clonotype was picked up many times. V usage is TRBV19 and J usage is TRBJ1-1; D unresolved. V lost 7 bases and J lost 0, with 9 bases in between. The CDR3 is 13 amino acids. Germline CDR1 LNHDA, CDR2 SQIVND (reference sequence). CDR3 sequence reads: CASISLMNTEAFF. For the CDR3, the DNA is TGTGCCAGTATCTCGCTCATGAACACTGAAGCTTTCTTT.

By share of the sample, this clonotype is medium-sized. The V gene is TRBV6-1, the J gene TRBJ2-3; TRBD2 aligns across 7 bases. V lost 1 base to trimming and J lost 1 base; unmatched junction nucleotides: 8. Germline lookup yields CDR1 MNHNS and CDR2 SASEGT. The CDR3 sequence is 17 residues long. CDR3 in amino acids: CASSEGISGWGTDTQYF. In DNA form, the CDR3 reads TGTGCCAGCAGTGAAGGGATTAGCGGGTGGGGCACAGATACGCAGTATTTT.

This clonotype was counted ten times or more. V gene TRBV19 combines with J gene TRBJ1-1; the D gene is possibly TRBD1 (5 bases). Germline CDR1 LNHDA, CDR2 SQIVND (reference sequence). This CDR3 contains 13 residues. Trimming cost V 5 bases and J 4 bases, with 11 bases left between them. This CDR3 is CASSGAGGTEAFF. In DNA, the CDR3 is TGTGCCAGTAGTGGGGCAGGAGGCACTGAAGCTTTCTTT.

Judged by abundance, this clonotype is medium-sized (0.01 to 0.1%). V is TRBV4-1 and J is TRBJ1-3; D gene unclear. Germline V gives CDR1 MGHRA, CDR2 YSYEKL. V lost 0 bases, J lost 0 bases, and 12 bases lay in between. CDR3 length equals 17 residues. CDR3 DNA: TGCGCCAGCAGCCAAGAAAGGGCCAGTGCCTCTGGAAACACCATATATTTT. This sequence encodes CASSQERASASGNTIYF.

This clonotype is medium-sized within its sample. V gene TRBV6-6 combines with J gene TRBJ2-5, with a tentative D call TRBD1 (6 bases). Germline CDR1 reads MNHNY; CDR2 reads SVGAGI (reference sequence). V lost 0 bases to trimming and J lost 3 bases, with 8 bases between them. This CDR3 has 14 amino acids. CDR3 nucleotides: TGTGCCAGCAGTTACTCGAACAGGGAAGAGACCCAGTACTTC. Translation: CASSYSNREETQYF.

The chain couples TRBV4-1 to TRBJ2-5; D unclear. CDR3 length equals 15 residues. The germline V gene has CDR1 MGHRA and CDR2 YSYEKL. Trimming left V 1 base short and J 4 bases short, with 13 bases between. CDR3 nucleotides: TGCGCCAGCAGCCAAGTAAATCCGGGCGCAGAGACCCAGTACTTC. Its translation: CASSQVNPGAETQYF.

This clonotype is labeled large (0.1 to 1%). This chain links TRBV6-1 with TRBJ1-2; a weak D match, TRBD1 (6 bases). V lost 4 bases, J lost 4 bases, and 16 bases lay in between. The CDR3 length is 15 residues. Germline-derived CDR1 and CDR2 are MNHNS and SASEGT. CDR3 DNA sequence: TGTGCCAGCAGTGCCGACAGGAGTCTTCGCTATGGCTACACCTTC. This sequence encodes CASSADRSLRYGYTF.

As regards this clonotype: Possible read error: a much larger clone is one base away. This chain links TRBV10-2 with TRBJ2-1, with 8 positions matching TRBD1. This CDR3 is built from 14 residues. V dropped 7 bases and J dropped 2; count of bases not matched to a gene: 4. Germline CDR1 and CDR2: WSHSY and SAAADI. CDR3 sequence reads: CASIVQGAYNEQFF. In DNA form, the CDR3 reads TGCGCCAGCATTGTACAGGGGGCCTACAATGAGCAGTTCTTC.

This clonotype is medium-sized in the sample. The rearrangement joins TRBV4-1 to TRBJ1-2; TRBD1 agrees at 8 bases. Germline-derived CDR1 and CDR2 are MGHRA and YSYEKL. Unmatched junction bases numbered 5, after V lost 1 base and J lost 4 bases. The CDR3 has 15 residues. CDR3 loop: CASSQGTGPFYGYTF. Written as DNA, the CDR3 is TGCGCCAGCAGCCAAGGGACAGGGCCTTTCTATGGCTACACCTTC.

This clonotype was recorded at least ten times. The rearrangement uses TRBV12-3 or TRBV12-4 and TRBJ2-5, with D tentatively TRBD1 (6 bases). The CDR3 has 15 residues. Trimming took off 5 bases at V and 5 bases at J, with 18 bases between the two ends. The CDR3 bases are TGTGCCAGCAGTCGCTACAGGGAAACGGGCGAGACCCAGTACTTC. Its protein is CASSRYRETGETQYF.

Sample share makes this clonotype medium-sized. CDR3 amino acids: CASSPRDFVETQYF. The CDR3 bases are TGTGCCAGCAGCCCGAGGGACTTTGTAGAGACCCAGTACTTC. The V gene is TRBV7-2, the J gene TRBJ2-5; maybe TRBD2 (6 bases). The V end lost 5 bases, the J end lost 4 bases, and 14 bases lay between the germline ends. The CDR3 contains 14 residues. Germline V gene data show CDR1 as SGHTA and CDR2 as FQGNSA.

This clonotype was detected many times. The DNA of the CDR3 is TGTGCCAGCAGCTTAACAGGACAGACGAGCTCTGGAAACACCATATATTTT. It codes for CASSLTGQTSSGNTIYF. This rearrangement joins TRBV7-3 to TRBJ1-3; possible D gene TRBD1, 6 bases. Germline V gene lookup returns CDR1 SGHTA and CDR2 FQGTGA. The V gene lost 0 bases and the J gene lost 0 bases, with 12 bases spanning the gap. The CDR3 runs 17 residues.

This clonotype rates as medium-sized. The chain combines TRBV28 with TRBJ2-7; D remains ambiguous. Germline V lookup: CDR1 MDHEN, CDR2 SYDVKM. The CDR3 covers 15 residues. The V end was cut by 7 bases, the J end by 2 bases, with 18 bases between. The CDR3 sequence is CASTDDGRPAYEQYV. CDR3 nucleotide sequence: TGTGCCAGCACCGACGACGGCCGGCCTGCCTACGAGCAGTACGTC.

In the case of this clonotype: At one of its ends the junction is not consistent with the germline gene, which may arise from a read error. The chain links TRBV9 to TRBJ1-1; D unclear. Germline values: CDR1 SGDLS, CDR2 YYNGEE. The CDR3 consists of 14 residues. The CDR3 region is CTSSLGPKDTEAFF. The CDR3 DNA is TGTACCAGCAGCCTAGGTCCGAAGGACACTGAAGCTTTCTTT.

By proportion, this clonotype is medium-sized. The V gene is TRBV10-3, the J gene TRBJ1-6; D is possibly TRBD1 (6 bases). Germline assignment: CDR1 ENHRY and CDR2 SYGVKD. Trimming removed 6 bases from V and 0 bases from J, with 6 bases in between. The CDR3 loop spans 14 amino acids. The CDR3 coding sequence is TGTGCCATCAGGGACAGCTCCTATAATTCACCCCTCCACTTT. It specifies CAIRDSSYNSPLHF.

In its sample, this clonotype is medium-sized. The CDR3 sequence is CASNLRRQETQYF. CDR3 nucleotides: TGTGCCAGCAACTTGAGACGGCAAGAGACCCAGTACTTC. This rearrangement joins TRBV2 to TRBJ2-5; no definite D call. Germline CDR1 reads SNHLY; CDR2 reads FYNNEI. V lost 7 bases and J lost 2, with 11 bases in between. CDR3 size: 13 residues.

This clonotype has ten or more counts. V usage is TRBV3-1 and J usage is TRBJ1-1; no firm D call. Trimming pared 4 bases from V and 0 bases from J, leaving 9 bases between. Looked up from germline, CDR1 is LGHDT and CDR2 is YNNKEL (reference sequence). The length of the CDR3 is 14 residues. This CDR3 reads CASSPKALNTEAFF. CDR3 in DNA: TGTGCCAGCAGCCCCAAGGCCCTGAACACTGAAGCTTTCTTT.

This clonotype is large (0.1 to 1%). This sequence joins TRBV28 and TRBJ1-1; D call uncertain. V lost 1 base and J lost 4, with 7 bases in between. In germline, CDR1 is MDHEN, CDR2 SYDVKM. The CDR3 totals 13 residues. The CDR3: CASSLYIGTEAFF. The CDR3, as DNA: TGTGCCAGCAGTTTATATATAGGCACTGAAGCTTTCTTT.

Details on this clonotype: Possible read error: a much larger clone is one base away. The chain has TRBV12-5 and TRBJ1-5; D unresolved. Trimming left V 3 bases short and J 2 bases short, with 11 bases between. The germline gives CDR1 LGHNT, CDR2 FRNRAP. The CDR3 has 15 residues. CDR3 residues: CASGFNTVGNQPQHF. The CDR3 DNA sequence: TGTGCTAGTGGTTTTAATACAGTTGGCAATCAGCCCCAGCATTTT.

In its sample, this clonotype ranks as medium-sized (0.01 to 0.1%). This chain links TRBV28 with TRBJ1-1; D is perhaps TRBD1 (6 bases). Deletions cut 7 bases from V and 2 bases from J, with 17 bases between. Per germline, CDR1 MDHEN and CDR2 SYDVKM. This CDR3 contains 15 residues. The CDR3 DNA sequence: TGTGCCAGCAATACAGGGACATCATTTAACACTGAAGCTTTCTTT. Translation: CASNTGTSFNTEAFF.

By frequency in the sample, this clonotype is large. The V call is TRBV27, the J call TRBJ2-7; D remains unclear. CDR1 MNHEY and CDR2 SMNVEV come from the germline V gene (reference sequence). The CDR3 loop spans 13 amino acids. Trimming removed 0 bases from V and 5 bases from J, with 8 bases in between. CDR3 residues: CASSLSVGNEQYF. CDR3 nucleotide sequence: TGTGCCAGCAGTTTATCGGTGGGAAACGAGCAGTACTTC.

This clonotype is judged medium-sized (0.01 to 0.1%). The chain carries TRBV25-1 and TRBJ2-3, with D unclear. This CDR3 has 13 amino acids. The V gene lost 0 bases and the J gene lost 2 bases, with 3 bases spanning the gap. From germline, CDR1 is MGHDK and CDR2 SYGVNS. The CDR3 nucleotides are TGTGCCAGCAGTGAATACAACACAGATACGCAGTATTTT. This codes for CASSEYNTDTQYF.

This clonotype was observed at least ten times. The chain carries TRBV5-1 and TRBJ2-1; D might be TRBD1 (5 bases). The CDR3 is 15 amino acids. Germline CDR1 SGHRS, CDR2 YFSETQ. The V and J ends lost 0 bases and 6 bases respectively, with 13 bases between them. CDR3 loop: CASSLEAARGNEQFF. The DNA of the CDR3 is TGCGCCAGCAGCTTGGAGGCGGCTAGGGGCAATGAGCAGTTCTTC. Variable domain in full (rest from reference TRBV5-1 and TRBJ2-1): KAGVTQTPRYLIKTRGQQVTLSCSPISGHRSVSWYQQTPGQGLQFLFEYFSETQRNKGNFPGRFSGRQFSNSRSEMNVSTLELGDSALYLCASSLEAARGNEQFFGPGTRLTVL.

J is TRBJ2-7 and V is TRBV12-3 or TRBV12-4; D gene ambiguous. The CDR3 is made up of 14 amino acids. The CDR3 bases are TGTGCCAGCAGTTTGGGCCCAGCCATCTACGAACAGTACGTC. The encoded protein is CASSLGPAIYEQYV.

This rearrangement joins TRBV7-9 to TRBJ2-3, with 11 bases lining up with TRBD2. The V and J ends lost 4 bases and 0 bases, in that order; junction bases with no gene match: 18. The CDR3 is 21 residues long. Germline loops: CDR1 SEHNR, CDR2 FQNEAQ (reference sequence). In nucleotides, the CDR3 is TGTGCCAGCAGCTATAGGCTCGTACCTAGCGGGGGGCCGGAGAGCACAGATACGCAGTATTTT. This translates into CASSYRLVPSGGPESTDTQYF.